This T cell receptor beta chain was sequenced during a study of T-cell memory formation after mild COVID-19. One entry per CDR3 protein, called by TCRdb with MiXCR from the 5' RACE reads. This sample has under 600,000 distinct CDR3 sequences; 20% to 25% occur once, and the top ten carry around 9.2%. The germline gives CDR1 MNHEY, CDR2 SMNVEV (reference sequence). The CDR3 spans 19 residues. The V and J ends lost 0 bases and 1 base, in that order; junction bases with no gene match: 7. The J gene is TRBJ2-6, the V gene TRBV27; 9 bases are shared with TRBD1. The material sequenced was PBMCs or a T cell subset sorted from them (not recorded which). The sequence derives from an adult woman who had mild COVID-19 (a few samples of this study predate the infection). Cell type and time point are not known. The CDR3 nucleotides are TGTGCCAGCAGTTTATCCTCGGACAGGGGATGGTCTGGGGCCAACGTCCTGACTTTC. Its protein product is CASSLSSDRGWSGANVLTF.